This TCR beta chain was captured in a study of CD8 T cells in ankylosing spondylitis. The CDR3 is 16 amino acids. Germline V gene sequence: CDR1 SGDLS, CDR2 YYNGEE. The junction had 9 bases not matched to a gene; V was cut back by 4 bases and J by 4 bases. Study-wide results and caveats: One TCR beta motif, made up of seven to nine highly homologous variants, appeared characteristic of ankylosing spondylitis blood.

This clonotype was seen ten or more times. Its target is unknown. TCRdb reanalysed the 5' RACE reads using MiXCR and keeps one entry per CDR3 protein. Of fewer than 550,000 distinct CDR3 sequences listed, approximately 5% were seen once; the top ten hold 3.5%. The TCR originated in a male donor with ankylosing spondylitis. The sequenced sample consisted of blood, either unsorted or a sorted T cell fraction (not recorded which). The chain employs TRBV9 and TRBJ2-3, with 10 bases identical to TRBD2. In DNA form, the CDR3 reads TGTGCCAGCAGCCCCCGGGAGCGGGGGGGGTCAGATACGCAGTATTTT. Amino acid sequence: CASSPRERGGSDTQYF.